These T cell receptor beta chains were read from a single sample in a study of patients and donors after allogeneic stem cell transplantation. From the RT-PCR reads, TCRdb called clonotypes with MiXCR, one entry per CDR3 protein. The sample holds roughly 940,000 distinct CDR3 sequences, roughly 18% seen once. The sample comprised blood, either unsorted or a sorted T cell fraction (not recorded which). The receptors stem from a human donor who was either an allogeneic HSCT recipient or a stem cell or donor lymphocyte infusion donor (not recorded which). It is not recorded whose cells these are; they may come from a transplant donor. The CDR3 runs from the conserved cysteine through the conserved F or W. Fields, in order: D gene, J gene, clone size, V gene, CDR3 DNA, CDR3 protein. The D gene is left open where the match is weak. Expanded clones are given a class, and other clones once, few, many or no size at all.

- | TRBJ1-2 | - | TRBV5-1 | TGCGCCAGCAGCTCGGAGGGACACTATGGCTACACCTTC | CASSSEGHYGYTF
- | TRBJ2-1 | - | TRBV27 | TGTGCCAGCAGTTCCATGAGCTCCTACAATGAGCAGTTCTTC | CASSSMSSYNEQFF
- | TRBJ1-1 | few | TRBV28 | TGTGCCAGCAGTTCCCACCAACTAAACACTGAAGCTTTCTTT | CASSSHQLNTEAFF
- | TRBJ2-1 | few | TRBV7-9 | TGTGCCAGCAGTGGACCCGGACGTCCCAATGAGCAGTTCTTC | CASSGPGRPNEQFF
- | TRBJ1-3 | - | TRBV4-1 | TGCGCCAGCAGCCAAGATAGGGAGGGACACTCTGGAAACACCATATATTTT | CASSQDREGHSGNTIYF
- | TRBJ1-2 | few | TRBV7-8 | TGTGCCGGGGGGCCGGGCCCGAACTATGGCTACACCTTC | CAGGPGPNYGYTF
- | TRBJ1-4 | few | TRBV29-1 | TGCAGCGCCGGGACTCATAATGAAAAACTGTTTTTT | CSAGTHNEKLFF
- | TRBJ2-7 | few | TRBV4-1 | TGCGCCAGCAGCAACCCGACAGGTAGCTCCTACGAGCAGTACTTC | CASSNPTGSSYEQYF
- | TRBJ1-6 | - | TRBV12-3/TRBV12-4 | TGTGCCAGCAGTGATCGACTTAATTCACCCCTCCACTTT | CASSDRLNSPLHF
- | TRBJ1-6 | - | TRBV4-1 | TGCGCCAGCAGCCAAGTGGCTGATTCACCCCTCCACTTT | CASSQVADSPLHF
- | TRBJ2-1 | few | TRBV15 | TGTGCCACCAGCAGAGAATCTGGAAGCAACTCTGATGAGCAGTTCTTC | CATSRESGSNSDEQFF